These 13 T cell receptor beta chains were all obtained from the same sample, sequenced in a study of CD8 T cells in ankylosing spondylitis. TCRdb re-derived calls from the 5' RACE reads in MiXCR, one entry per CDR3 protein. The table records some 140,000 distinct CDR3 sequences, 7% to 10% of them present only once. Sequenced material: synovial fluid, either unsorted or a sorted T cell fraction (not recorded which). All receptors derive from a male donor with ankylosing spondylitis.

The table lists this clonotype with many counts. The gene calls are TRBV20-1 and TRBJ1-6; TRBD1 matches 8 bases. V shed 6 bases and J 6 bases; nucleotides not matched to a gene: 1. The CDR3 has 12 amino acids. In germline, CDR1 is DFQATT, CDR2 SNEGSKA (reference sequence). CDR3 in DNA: TGCAGTGCCGGACAGGGTAATTCACCCCTCCACTTT. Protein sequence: CSAGQGNSPLHF.

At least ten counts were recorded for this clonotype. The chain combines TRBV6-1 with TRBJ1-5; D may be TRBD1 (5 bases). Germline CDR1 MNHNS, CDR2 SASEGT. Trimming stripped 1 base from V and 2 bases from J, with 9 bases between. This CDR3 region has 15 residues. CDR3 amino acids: CASSEVGGRNQPQHF. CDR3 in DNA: TGTGCCAGCAGTGAAGTTGGGGGTCGCAATCAGCCCCAGCATTTT.

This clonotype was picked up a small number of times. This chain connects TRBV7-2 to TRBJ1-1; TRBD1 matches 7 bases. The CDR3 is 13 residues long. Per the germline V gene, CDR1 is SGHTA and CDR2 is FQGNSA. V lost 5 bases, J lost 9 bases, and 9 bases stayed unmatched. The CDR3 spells CASSPQQGRQAFF. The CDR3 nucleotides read TGTGCCAGCAGCCCCCAACAGGGGCGCCAAGCTTTCTTT. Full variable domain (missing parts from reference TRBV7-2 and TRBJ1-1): GAGVSQSPSNKVTEKGKDVELRCDPISGHTALYWYRQSLGQGLEFLIYFQGNSAPDKSGLPSDRFSAERTGGSVSTLTIQRTQQEDSAVYLCASSPQQGRQAFFGQGTRLTVV.

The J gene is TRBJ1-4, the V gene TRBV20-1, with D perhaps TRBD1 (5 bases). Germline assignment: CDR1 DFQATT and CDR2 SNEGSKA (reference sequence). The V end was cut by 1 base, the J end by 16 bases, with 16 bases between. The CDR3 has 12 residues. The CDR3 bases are TGCAGTGCTAGAGCCCTGGGGGGGGTACAGTTTTTT. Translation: CSARALGGVQFF.

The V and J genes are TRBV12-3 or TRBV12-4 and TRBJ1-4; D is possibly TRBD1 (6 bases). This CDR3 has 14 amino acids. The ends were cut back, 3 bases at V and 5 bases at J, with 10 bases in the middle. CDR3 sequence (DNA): TGTGCCAGCAGTTTTGGGGGGGCGAATGAAAAACTGTTTTTT. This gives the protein CASSFGGANEKLFF.

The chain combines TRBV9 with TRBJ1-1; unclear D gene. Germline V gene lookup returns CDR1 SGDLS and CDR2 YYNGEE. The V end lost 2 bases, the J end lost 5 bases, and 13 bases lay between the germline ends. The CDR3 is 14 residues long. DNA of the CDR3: TGTGCCAGCAGCGTTGTGAGGGTCGGGACTGAAGCTTTCTTT. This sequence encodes CASSVVRVGTEAFF.

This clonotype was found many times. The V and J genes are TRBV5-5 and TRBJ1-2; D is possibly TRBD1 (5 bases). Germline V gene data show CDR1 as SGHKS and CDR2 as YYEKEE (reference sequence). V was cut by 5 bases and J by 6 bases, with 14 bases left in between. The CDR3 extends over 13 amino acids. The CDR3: CASSFAKGHGYTF. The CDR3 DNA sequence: TGTGCCAGCAGTTTTGCAAAGGGACATGGCTACACCTTC.

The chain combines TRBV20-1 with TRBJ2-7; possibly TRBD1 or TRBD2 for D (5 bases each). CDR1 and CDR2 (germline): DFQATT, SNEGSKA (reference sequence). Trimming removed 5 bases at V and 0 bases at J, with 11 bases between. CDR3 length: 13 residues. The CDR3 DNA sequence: TGCAGTGCTTCCCGGGACGCCTCCTACGAGCAGTACTTC. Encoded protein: CSASRDASYEQYF.

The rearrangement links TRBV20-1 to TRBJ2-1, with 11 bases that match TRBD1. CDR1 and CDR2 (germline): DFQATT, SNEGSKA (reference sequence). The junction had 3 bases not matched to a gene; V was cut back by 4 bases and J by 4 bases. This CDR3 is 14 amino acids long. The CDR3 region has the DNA TGCAGTGCTAAAGGACAGGGGGCGTACAATGAGCAGTTCTTC. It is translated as CSAKGQGAYNEQFF.

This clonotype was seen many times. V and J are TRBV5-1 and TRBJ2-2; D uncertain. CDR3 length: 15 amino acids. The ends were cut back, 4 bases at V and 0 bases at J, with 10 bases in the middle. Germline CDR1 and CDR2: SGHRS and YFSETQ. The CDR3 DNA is TGCGCCAGCAGCCCCGCCGTCACGAACACCGGGGAGCTGTTTTTT. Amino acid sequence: CASSPAVTNTGELFF.

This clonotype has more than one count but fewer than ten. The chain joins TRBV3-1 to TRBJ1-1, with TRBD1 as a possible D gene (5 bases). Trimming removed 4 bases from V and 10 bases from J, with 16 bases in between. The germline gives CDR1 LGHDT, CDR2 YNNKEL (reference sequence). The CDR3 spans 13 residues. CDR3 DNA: TGTGCCAGCAGCCCCCGTGGAGGCGGGGGAGCTTTCTTT. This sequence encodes CASSPRGGGGAFF.

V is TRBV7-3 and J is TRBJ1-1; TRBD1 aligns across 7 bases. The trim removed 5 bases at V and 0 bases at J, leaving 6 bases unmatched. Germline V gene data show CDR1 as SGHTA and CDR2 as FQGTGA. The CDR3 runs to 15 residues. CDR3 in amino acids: CASSAGQPLNTEAFF. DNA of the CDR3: TGTGCCAGCAGCGCGGGACAGCCTCTGAACACTGAAGCTTTCTTT.

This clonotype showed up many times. The CDR3 nucleotides are TGCAGTGCTCTACGGACTAGCACCTACAGCACAGATACGCAGTATTTT. Encoded protein: CSALRTSTYSTDTQYF. This chain uses TRBV20-1 with TRBJ2-3, with 8 bases that match TRBD2. Trimming removed 5 bases from V and 0 bases from J; junction bases left unmatched: 10. This CDR3 is built from 16 residues. Per germline, CDR1 DFQATT and CDR2 SNEGSKA (reference sequence).